The text below deals with one TCR beta chain. RNA totalling roughly 0.45 to 1 ug underwent reverse transcription with random hexamers. TCRdb passed the immunoSEQ multiplex PCR reads through MiXCR, listing each CDR3 protein once. The profile covers a few hundred thousand distinct CDR3 sequences, with around 93% appearing a single time and around 0.067% taken by the ten largest. This sample stems from a study of CD8 T cells in Susac syndrome. V was pared by 3 bases and J by 5 bases, with 7 bases between. The V gene's germline CDR1 is LGHDT and CDR2 YNNKEL (reference sequence). The CDR3 is 12 amino acids.

The chain has TRBV3-1 and TRBJ2-5, with D possibly matching TRBD2 (5 bases). The sample comprised CD4+ T cells from PBMCs. This sequence originates from a human donor with multiple sclerosis. The DNA for the CDR3 is TGTGCCAGCAGCCAGGGAGAGGAGACCCAGTACTTC. Translated, it gives CASSQGEETQYF.